What follows is one TCR beta chain and its context. Its antigen is not known. These data belong to a study of cytomegalovirus exposure and HLA in healthy donors. A multiplex PCR was run with 60 Vbeta primers and 13 Jbeta primers. Profiling relied on immunoSEQ multiplex PCR, and the TCRdb table lists in-frame clones only, not all of them. The sample has 150,000 to 200,000 clones; 60% to 85% are singletons. Study conclusions and caveats: Sequencing depth roughly uniform across donors was assumed in presence/absence analyses. Fewer N-insertions than the roughly 670-donor mean were reportedly shown by an Asian-associated ancestry cluster in a later analysis.

CDR1 LGHNA and CDR2 YNFKEQ come from the germline V gene. The J segment lost 0 bases and the V segment lost 4 bases, leaving 9 bases of the junction unmatched. The CDR3 totals 18 residues. This clonotype originated in a man aged 18 to 30 in good health and CMV-seronegative. V and J are TRBV4-2 and TRBJ2-7; 13 bases agree with TRBD2. Material for sequencing was PBMCs. The CDR3 sequence: CASSRGTSGMRTSYEQYF. The CDR3 DNA is TGTGCCAGCAGCCGAGGGACTAGCGGGATGCGGACCTCCTACGAGCAGTACTTC.